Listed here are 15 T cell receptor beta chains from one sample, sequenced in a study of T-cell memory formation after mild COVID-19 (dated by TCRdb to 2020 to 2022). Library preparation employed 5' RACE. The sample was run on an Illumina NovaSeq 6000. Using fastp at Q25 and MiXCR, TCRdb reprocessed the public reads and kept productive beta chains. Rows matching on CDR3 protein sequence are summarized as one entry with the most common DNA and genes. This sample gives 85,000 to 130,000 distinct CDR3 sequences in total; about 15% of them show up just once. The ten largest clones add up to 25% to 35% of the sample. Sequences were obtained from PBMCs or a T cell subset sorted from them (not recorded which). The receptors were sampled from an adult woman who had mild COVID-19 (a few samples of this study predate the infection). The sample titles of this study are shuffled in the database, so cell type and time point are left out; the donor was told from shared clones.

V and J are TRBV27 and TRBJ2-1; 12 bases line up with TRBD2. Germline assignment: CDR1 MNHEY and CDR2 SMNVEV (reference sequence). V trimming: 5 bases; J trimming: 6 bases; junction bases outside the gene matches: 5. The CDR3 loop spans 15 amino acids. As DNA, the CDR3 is TGTGCCAGCAGTCTCGGGACTAGCGGGTTCAATGAGCAGTTCTTC. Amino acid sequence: CASSLGTSGFNEQFF.

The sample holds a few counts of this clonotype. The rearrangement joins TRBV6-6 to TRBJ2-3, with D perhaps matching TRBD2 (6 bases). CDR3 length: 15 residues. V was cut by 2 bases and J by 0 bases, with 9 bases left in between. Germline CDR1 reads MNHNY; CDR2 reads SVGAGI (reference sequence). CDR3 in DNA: TGTGCCAGCAGTTACCTCGGGGGTAGCACAGATACGCAGTATTTT. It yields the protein CASSYLGGSTDTQYF.

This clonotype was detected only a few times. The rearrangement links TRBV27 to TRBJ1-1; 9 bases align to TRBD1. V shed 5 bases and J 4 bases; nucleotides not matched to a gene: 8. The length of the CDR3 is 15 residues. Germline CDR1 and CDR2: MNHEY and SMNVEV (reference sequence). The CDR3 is CASSPKTGGSTEAFF. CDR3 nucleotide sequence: TGTGCCAGCAGTCCCAAGACAGGGGGAAGCACTGAAGCTTTCTTT.

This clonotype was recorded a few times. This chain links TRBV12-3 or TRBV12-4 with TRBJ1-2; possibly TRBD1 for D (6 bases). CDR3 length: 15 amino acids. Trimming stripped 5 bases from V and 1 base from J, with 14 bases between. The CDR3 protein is CASSVGGLGNYGYTF. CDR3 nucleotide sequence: TGTGCCAGCAGTGTCGGGGGCCTCGGTAACTATGGCTACACCTTC.

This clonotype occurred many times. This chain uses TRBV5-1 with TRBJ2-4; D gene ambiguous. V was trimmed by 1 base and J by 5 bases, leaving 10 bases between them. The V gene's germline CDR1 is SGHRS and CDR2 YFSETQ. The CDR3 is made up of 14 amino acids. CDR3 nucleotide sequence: TGCGCCAGCAGCTTGTATTTGTCGGAAAACATTCAGTACTTC. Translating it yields CASSLYLSENIQYF.

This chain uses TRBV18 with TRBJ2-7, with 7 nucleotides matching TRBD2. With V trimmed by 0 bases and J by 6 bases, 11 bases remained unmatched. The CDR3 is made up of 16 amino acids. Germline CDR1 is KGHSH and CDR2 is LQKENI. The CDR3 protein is CASSPPSSGIAGEQYF. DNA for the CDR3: TGTGCCAGCTCACCACCGTCTAGCGGAATCGCGGGCGAGCAGTACTTC.

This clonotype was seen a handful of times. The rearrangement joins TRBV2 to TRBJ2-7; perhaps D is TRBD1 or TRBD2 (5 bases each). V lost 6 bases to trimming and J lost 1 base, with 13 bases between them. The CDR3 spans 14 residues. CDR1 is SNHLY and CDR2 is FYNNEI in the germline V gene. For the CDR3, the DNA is TGTGCCAGCAGGGGAGACAGTTGGTCCTACGAGCAGTACTTC. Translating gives CASRGDSWSYEQYF.

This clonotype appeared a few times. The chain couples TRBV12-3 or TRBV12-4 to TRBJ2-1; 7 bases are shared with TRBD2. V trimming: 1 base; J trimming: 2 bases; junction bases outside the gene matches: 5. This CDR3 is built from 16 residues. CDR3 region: CASSLGGGSPYNEQFF. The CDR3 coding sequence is TGTGCCAGCAGTTTAGGGGGCGGGAGCCCCTACAATGAGCAGTTCTTC.

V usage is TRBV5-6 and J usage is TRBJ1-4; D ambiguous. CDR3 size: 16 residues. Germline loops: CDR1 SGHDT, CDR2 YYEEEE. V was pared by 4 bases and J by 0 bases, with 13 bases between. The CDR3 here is CASSMRPGPTNEKLFF. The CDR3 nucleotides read TGTGCCAGCAGCATGAGACCCGGACCAACTAATGAAAAACTGTTTTTT. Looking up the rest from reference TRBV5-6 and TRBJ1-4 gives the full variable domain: DAGVTQSPTHLIKTRGQQVTLRCSPKSGHDTVSWYQQALGQGPQFIFQYYEEEERQRGNFPDRFSGHQFPNYSSELNVNALLLGDSALYLCASSMRPGPTNEKLFFGSGTQLSVL.

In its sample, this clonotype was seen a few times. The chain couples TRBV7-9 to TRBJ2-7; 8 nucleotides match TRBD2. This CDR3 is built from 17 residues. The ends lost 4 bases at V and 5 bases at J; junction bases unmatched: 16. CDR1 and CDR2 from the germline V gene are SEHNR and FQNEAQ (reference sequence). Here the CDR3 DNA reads TGTGCCAGCAGCTCCCTCCTCCCGGGGACTAGAATTGACGAGCAGTACTTC. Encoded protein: CASSSLLPGTRIDEQYF.

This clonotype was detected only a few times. The CDR3 DNA follows: TGTGCCTGGAGCCGGGGACAGGCAACCCTCTATGGCTACACCTTC. Translated: CAWSRGQATLYGYTF. The rearrangement links TRBV30 to TRBJ1-2; 8 positions match TRBD1. This CDR3 is built from 15 residues. Losses at the gene ends were 3 bases for V and 4 bases for J; bases not matched to a gene: 10. Germline-derived CDR1 and CDR2 are GTSNPN and SVGIG (reference sequence).

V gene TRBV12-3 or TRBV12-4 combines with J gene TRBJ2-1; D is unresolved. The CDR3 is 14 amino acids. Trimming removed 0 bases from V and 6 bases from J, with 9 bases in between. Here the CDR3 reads CASSLAEWGNEQFF. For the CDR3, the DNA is TGTGCCAGCAGTTTAGCCGAATGGGGCAATGAGCAGTTCTTC.

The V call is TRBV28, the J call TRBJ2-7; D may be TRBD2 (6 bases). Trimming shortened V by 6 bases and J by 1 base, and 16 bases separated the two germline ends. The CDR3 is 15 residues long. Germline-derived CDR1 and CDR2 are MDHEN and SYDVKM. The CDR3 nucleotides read TGTGCCAGCAGCCCAACTACTAGCCCGTCCTACGAGCAGTACTTC. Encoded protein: CASSPTTSPSYEQYF.

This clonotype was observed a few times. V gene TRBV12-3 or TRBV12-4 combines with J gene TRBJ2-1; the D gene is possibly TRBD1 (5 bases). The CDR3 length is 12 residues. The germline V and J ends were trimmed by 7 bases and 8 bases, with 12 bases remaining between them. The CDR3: CASTPGMDEQFF. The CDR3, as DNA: TGTGCCAGCACCCCAGGGATGGATGAGCAGTTCTTC.

The chain's CDR3 is CATTGGQGGTEAFF. The CDR3 DNA is TGTGCCACGACAGGGGGGCAAGGAGGCACTGAAGCTTTCTTT. The genes are TRBV27 and TRBJ1-1; 9 bases line up with TRBD1. V lost 10 bases to trimming and J lost 4 bases; unmatched junction nucleotides: 10. Germline loops: CDR1 MNHEY, CDR2 SMNVEV (reference sequence). This CDR3 has 14 amino acids.